This passage covers 16 T cell receptor beta chains from one sample sequenced in a study of blood T cells in healthy people across ages. A J-beta primer mix and a sample-barcoded 5' primer were used in a second PCR of about 6 to 12 cycles. TCRdb re-analysed the 5' RACE reads in MiXCR, keeping a single row per CDR3 protein. This sample has 800,000 or so distinct CDR3 sequences, with about 25% found just once. These data were also reused for a study on T cells of mothers and their children.

The sample comprised blood. The receptors were gathered from a boy aged 5 to 17 in good health.

This clonotype was observed a few times. This sequence joins TRBV28 and TRBJ1-2, with TRBD1 identical over 8 bases. The CDR3 runs to 14 residues. Germline loops: CDR1 MDHEN, CDR2 SYDVKM. V lost 2 bases and J lost 6; bases outside the gene matches: 5. The CDR3 nucleotides are TGTGCCAGCAGTTTACCTCCAGGGGGCCATGGCTACACCTTC. The encoded protein is CASSLPPGGHGYTF.

The chain employs TRBV9 and TRBJ2-1; TRBD1 aligns across 7 bases. Trimming at V came to 4 bases and at J to 15 bases, leaving 10 bases not matched to a gene. This CDR3 has 12 amino acids. CDR1 SGDLS and CDR2 YYNGEE come from the germline V gene. The chain's CDR3 is CASSSAGTVLFF. The CDR3 bases are TGTGCCAGCAGCTCTGCCGGGACAGTTCTGTTCTTC. Based on the CDR3 plus reference TRBV9 and TRBJ2-1, the full variable domain is DSGVTQTPKHLITATGQRVTLRCSPRSGDLSVYWYQQSLDQGLQFLIQYYNGEERAKGNILERFSAQQFPDLHSELNLSSLELGDSALYFCASSSAGTVLFFGPGTRLTVL.

The chain combines TRBV29-1 with TRBJ2-2; D ambiguous. Germline V gene data show CDR1 as SQVTM and CDR2 as ANQGSEA. The CDR3 has 13 residues. With 6 bases removed from V and 1 base from J, the gap between germline ends came to 9 bases. The CDR3 protein is CSVTRWNTGELFF. The CDR3 coding sequence is TGCAGCGTAACCAGGTGGAACACCGGGGAGCTGTTTTTT.

In its sample, this clonotype was seen a few times. A junction end diverges from the germline sequence, so it may reflect a read error. The V gene is TRBV27, the J gene TRBJ2-5; D gene unclear. Germline CDR1 MNHEY, CDR2 SMNVEV (reference sequence). The CDR3 is made up of 13 amino acids. This CDR3 reads CASRLREQATQYF. Written as DNA, the CDR3 is TGTGCCAGCAGATTAAGGGAACAAGCGACCCAGTACTTC.

This clonotype was picked up a small number of times. The rearrangement uses TRBV4-1 and TRBJ2-7; 10 bases fit TRBD2. The J segment lost 3 bases and the V segment lost 2 bases, leaving 7 bases of the junction unmatched. Germline V gives CDR1 MGHRA, CDR2 YSYEKL. The CDR3 is made up of 16 amino acids. The CDR3 loop is CASSQLVLAGGYEQYF. For the CDR3, the DNA is TGCGCCAGCAGCCAACTTGTGTTAGCGGGGGGCTACGAGCAGTACTTC.

The chain uses TRBV27 and TRBJ1-1; no firm D call. V was clipped by 5 bases and J by 2 bases, with 9 bases between them. CDR1 MNHEY and CDR2 SMNVEV come from the germline V gene (reference sequence). CDR3 length: 13 amino acids. CDR3 DNA: TGTGCCAGCAGTATAACACCTAACACTGAAGCTTTCTTT. This encodes CASSITPNTEAFF.

A few counts support this clonotype. The chain couples TRBV29-1 to TRBJ2-2, with 7 bases matching TRBD2. Trimming cost V 6 bases and J 5 bases; bases outside gene matches: 12. Per the germline V gene, CDR1 is SQVTM and CDR2 is ANQGSEA. The CDR3 covers 15 residues. The DNA for the CDR3 is TGCAGCGTAGACGAAGGCGGGAGCGGAACCGGGGAGCTGTTTTTT. Amino acids: CSVDEGGSGTGELFF.

The chain joins TRBV29-1 to TRBJ2-5; 11 bases line up with TRBD1. CDR3 length equals 17 residues. Unmatched junction bases numbered 13, after V lost 2 bases and J lost 5 bases. Germline loops: CDR1 SQVTM, CDR2 ANQGSEA. Here the CDR3 reads CSVENLGTGGGEETQYF. As DNA, the CDR3 is TGCAGCGTTGAAAACTTAGGGACAGGGGGTGGCGAGGAGACCCAGTACTTC.

CDR3 sequence reads: CASSSRTSGIVYNEQFF. DNA for the CDR3: TGTGCCAGCAGCTCCAGGACTAGCGGGATCGTATACAATGAGCAGTTCTTC. The chain recombines TRBV7-2 with TRBJ2-1; 12 nucleotides align to TRBD2. CDR1 is SGHTA and CDR2 is FQGNSA in the germline V gene. The CDR3 sequence is 17 residues long. V gave up 4 bases and J gave up 4 bases; unmatched junction bases: 8. The variable domain in full, completed from reference TRBV7-2 and TRBJ2-1, reads GAGVSQSPSNKVTEKGKDVELRCDPISGHTALYWYRQSLGQGLEFLIYFQGNSAPDKSGLPSDRFSAERTGGSVSTLTIQRTQQEDSAVYLCASSSRTSGIVYNEQFFGPGTRLTVL.

The table lists this clonotype with a few counts. The chain uses TRBV2 and TRBJ2-5, with 7 bases identical to TRBD1. The end of the DNA fits TRBJ2-7 better, so the J call may be wrong. CDR3 length: 15 residues. Germline V gives CDR1 SNHLY, CDR2 FYNNEI. The CDR3 region is CASSQSRQGTYEQYF. CDR3 nucleotide sequence: TGTGCCAGCAGTCAATCGAGACAGGGAACCTACGAGCAGTACTTC.

The CDR3 protein is CASSQTPRGSMYEQYF. The CDR3 nucleotides read TGCGCCAGCAGCCAGACCCCGCGGGGTTCCATGTACGAGCAGTACTTC. The chain recombines TRBV4-1 with TRBJ2-7; maybe TRBD2 (6 bases). The CDR3 has 16 residues. V was clipped by 3 bases and J by 4 bases, with 19 bases between them. Germline CDR1 reads MGHRA; CDR2 reads YSYEKL.

Notes on this clonotype: A read error may account for a junction end that differs from germline. The chain recombines TRBV7-9 with TRBJ2-6; D gene ambiguous. Germline CDR1 SEHNR, CDR2 FQNEAQ (reference sequence). The CDR3 runs 13 residues. CDR3 sequence: CASSTSGTNVLTF. CDR3 DNA sequence: TGTGCCAGCAGCACCTCTGGGACCAACGTCCTGACTTTC.

The chain employs TRBV14 and TRBJ2-5, with 10 bases matching TRBD1. Germline assignment: CDR1 SGHDN and CDR2 FVKESK. Trimming at V came to 2 bases and at J to 3 bases, leaving 6 bases not matched to a gene. The CDR3 has 16 residues. The CDR3 is CASSQWVGTGEETQYF. DNA for the CDR3: TGTGCCAGCAGCCAATGGGTAGGGACAGGGGAAGAGACCCAGTACTTC. The full variable domain, with the rest looked up from reference TRBV14 and TRBJ2-5, is EAGVTQFPSHSVIEKGQTVTLRCDPISGHDNLYWYRRVMGKEIKFLLHFVKESKQDESGMPNNRFLAERTGGTYSTLKVQPAELEDSGVYFCASSQWVGTGEETQYFGPGTRLLVL.

V and J are TRBV6-2 or TRBV6-3 and TRBJ2-1; 8 bases map to TRBD2. Per the germline V gene, CDR1 is MNHEY and CDR2 is SVGEGT. The V and J ends lost 5 bases and 9 bases, in that order; junction bases with no gene match: 6. The CDR3 contains 13 residues. Here the CDR3 DNA reads TGTGCCAGCAGTCACGGACTAGCTGGTGAGCAGTTCTTC. It yields the protein CASSHGLAGEQFF.

The gene calls are TRBV4-3 and TRBJ2-2; D may be TRBD2 (5 bases). From germline, CDR1 is LGHNA and CDR2 YSLEER. Between the trimmed V and J ends, which lost 2 bases and 6 bases, there was a span of 16 bases. This CDR3 region has 16 residues. CDR3 residues: CASSQYKASPPGELFF. Here the CDR3 DNA reads TGCGCCAGCAGCCAATACAAGGCTAGCCCGCCCGGGGAGCTGTTTTTT.

This clonotype turned up a few times. V usage is TRBV20-1 and J usage is TRBJ2-5; D is uncertain. V was clipped by 2 bases and J by 0 bases, with 4 bases between them. This CDR3 spans 12 amino acids. Looked up from germline, CDR1 is DFQATT and CDR2 is SNEGSKA (reference sequence). DNA of the CDR3: TGCAGTGCTAGATCCCACCAAGAGACCCAGTACTTC. The encoded protein is CSARSHQETQYF.